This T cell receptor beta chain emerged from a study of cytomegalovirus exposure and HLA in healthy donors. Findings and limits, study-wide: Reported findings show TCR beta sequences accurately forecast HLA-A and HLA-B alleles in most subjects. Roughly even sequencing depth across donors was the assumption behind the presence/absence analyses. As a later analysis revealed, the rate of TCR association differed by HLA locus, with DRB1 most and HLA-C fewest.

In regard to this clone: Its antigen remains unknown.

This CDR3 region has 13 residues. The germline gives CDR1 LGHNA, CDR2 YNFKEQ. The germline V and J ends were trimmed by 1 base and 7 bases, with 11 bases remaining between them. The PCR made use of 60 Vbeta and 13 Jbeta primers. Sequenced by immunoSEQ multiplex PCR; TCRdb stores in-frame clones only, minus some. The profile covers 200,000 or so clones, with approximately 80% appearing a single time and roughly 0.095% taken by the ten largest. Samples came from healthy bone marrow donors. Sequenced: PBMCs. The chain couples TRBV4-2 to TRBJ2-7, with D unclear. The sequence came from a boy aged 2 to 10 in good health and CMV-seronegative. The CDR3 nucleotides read TGTGCCAGCAGCCAAGCTCGGTCTTCGGAGCAGTACTTC. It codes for CASSQARSSEQYF.